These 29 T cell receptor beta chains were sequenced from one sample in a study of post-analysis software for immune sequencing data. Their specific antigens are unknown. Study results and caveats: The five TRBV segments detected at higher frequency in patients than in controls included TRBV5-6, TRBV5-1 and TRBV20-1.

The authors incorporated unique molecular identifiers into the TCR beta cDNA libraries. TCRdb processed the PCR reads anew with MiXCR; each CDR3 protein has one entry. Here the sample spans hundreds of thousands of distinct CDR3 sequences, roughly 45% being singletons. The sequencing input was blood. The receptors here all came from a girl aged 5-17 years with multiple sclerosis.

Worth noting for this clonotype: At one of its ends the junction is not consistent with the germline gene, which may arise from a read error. CDR3 nucleotide sequence: TGTGCCAGCGGCTTGGATTCTAACTATGGCTACACCTTC. It is translated as CASGLDSNYGYTF. This chain links TRBV7-2 with TRBJ1-2; the D is unclear. Germline V gene data show CDR1 as SGHTA and CDR2 as FQGNSA. The CDR3 extends over 13 amino acids.

CDR3 protein: CASSRRTGGGWNEQFF. The DNA for the CDR3 is TGTGCCAGCAGCCGCCGGACAGGGGGAGGCTGGAATGAGCAGTTCTTC. J is TRBJ2-1 and V is TRBV12-3 or TRBV12-4; 10 bases map to TRBD1. CDR3 length: 16 residues. J was trimmed by 7 bases and V by 6 bases; bases with no gene match: 12.

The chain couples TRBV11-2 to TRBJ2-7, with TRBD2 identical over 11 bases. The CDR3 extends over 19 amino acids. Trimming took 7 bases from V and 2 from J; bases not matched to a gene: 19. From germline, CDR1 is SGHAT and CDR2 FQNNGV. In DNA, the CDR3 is TGTGCCAGCACCGGTGGAGCGGGGCTAGCGGGAGGTCGCACCTACGAGCAGTACTTC. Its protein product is CASTGGAGLAGGRTYEQYF.

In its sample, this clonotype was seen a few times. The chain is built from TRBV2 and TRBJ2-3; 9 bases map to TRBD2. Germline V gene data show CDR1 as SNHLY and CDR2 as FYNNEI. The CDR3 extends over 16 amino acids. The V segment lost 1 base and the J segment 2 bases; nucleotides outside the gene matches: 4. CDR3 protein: CASSEGRLADTDTQYF. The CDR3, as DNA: TGTGCCAGCAGTGAAGGGCGACTAGCGGACACAGATACGCAGTATTTT.

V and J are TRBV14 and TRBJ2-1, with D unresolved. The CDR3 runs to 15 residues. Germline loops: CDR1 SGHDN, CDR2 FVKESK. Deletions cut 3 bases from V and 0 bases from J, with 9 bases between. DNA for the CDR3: TGTGCCAGCAGCCAGACCGCGAGCTCCTACAATGAGCAGTTCTTC. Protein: CASSQTASSYNEQFF.

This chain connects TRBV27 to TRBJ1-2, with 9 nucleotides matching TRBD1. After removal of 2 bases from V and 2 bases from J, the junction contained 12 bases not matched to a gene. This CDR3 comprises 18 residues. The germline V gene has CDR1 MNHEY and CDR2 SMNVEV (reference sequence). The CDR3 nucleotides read TGTGCCAGCAGTTTACCTGCTTGGATGGGGACAGGGAACTATGGCTACACCTTC. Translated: CASSLPAWMGTGNYGYTF.

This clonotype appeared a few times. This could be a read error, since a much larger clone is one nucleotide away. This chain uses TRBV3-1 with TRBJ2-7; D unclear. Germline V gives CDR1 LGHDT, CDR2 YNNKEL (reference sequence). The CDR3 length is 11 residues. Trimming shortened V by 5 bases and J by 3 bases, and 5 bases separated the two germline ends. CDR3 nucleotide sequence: TGTGCCAGCAGCGCTTACTACGAGCAGTACTTC. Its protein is CASSAYYEQYF.

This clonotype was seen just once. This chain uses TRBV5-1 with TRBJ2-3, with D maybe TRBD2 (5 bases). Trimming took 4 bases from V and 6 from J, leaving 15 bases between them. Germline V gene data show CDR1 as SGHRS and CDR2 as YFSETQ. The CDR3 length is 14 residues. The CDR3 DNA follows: TGCGCCAGCAGCCCCTGGACTGTTCTGGATACGCAGTATTTT. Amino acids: CASSPWTVLDTQYF.

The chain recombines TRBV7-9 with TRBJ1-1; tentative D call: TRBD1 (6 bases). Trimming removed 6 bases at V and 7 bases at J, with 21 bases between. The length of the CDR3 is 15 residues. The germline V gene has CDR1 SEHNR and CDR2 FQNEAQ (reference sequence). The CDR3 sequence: CASSYGGAWIDEAFF. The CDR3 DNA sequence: TGTGCCAGCAGTTACGGGGGGGCCTGGATCGATGAAGCTTTCTTT.

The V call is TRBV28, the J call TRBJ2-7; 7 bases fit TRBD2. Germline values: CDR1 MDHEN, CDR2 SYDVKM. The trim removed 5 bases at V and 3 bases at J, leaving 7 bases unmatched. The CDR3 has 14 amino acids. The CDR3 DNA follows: TGTGCCAGCAGTCGCGGGGGATCTTACTACGAGCAGTACTTC. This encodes CASSRGGSYYEQYF.

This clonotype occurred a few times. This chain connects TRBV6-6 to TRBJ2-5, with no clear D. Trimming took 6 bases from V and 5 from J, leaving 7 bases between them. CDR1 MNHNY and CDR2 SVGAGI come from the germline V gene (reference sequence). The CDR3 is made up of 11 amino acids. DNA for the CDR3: TGTGCCAGCAGCCCCTCCGAGACCCAGTACTTC. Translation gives CASSPSETQYF.

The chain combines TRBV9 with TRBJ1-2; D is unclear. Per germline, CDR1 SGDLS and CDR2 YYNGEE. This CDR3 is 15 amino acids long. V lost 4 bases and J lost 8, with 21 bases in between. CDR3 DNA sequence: TGTGCCAGCAGCCCCCGACGAGGAGGGTCAGGCGGCTACACCTTC. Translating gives CASSPRRGGSGGYTF. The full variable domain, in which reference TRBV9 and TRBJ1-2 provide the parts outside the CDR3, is DSGVTQTPKHLITATGQRVTLRCSPRSGDLSVYWYQQSLDQGLQFLIQYYNGEERAKGNILERFSAQQFPDLHSELNLSSLELGDSALYFCASSPRRGGSGGYTFGSGTRLTVV.

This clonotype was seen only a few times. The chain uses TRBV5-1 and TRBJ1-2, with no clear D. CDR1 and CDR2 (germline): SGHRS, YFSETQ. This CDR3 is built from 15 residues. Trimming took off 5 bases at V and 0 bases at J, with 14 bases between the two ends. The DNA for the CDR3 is TGCGCCAGCAGTCAGACCGCCGAATCTAACTATGGCTACACCTTC. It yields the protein CASSQTAESNYGYTF. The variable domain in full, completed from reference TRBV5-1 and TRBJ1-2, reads KAGVTQTPRYLIKTRGQQVTLSCSPISGHRSVSWYQQTPGQGLQFLFEYFSETQRNKGNFPGRFSGRQFSNSRSEMNVSTLELGDSALYLCASSQTAESNYGYTFGSGTRLTVV.

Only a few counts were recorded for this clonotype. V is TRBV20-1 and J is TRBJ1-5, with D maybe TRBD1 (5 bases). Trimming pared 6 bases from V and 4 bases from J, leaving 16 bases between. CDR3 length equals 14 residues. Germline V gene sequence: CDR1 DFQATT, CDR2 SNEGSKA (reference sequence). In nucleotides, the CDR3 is TGCAGTGCCCTACCCCAGGGTTTTAATCAGCCCCAGCATTTT. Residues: CSALPQGFNQPQHF.

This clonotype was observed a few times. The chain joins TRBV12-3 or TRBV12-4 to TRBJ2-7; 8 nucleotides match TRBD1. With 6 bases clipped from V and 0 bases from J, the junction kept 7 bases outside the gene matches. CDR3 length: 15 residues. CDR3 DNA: TGTGCCAGCAGCTGGCGGACAGGGAGCTCCTACGAGCAGTACTTC. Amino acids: CASSWRTGSSYEQYF.

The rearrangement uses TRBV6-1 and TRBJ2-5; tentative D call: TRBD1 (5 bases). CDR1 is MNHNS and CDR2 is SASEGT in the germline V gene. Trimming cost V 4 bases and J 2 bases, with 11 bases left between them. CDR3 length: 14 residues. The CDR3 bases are TGTGCCAGCAGTGGGATGGCAGGGCAAGAGACCCAGTACTTC. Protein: CASSGMAGQETQYF.

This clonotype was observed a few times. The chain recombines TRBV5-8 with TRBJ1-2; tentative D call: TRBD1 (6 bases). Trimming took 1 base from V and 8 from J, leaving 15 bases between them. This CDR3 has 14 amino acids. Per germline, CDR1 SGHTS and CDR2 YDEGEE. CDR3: CASSLTGTINGYTF. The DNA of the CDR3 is TGTGCCAGCAGCTTGACAGGGACCATAAACGGCTACACCTTC. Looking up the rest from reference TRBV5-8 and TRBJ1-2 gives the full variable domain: EAGVTQSPTHLIKTRGQQATLRCSPISGHTSVYWYQQALGLGLQFLLWYDEGEERNRGNFPPRFSGRQFPNYSSELNVNALELEDSALYLCASSLTGTINGYTFGSGTRLTVV.

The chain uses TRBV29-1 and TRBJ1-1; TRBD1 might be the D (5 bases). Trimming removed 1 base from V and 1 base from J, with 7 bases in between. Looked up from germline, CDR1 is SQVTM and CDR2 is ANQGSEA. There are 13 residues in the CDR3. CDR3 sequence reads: CSVEGRGNTEAFF. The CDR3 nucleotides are TGCAGCGTTGAAGGAAGGGGGAACACTGAAGCTTTCTTT.

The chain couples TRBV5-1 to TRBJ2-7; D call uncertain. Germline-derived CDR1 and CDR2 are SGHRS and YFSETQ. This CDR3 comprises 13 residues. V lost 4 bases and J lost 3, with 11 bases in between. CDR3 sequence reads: CASSPAGHYEQYF. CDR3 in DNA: TGCGCCAGCAGCCCCGCAGGCCACTACGAGCAGTACTTC.

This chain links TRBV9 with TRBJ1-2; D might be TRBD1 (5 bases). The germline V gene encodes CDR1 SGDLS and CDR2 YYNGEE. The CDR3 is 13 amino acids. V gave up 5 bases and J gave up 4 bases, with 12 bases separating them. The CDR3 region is CASSFDSGYGYTF. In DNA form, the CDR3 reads TGTGCCAGCAGTTTTGACAGTGGCTATGGCTACACCTTC.

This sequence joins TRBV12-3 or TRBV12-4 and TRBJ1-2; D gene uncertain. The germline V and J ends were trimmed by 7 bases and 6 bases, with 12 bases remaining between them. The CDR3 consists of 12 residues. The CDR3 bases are TGTGCCAGCACTAACCGCTGGGATGGCTACACCTTC. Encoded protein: CASTNRWDGYTF.

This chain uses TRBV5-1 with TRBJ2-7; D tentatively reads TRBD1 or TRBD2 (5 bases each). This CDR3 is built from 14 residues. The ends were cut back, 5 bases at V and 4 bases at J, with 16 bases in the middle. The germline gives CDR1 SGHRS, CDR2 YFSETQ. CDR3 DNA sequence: TGCGCCAGCAGACCCGACTTGGGGGTTTACGAGCAGTACTTC. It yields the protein CASRPDLGVYEQYF.

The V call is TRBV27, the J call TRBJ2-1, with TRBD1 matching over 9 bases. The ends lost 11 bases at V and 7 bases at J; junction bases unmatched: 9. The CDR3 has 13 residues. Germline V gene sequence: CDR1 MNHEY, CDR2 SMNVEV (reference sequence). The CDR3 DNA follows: TGTGCCGCAACCACCGGGACAGGGAATGAGCAGTTCTTC. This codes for CAATTGTGNEQFF.

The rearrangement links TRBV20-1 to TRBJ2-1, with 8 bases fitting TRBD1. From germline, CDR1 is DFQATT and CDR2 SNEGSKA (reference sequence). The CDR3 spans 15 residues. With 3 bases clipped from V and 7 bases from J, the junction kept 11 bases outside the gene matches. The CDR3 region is CSASGFWDRSNEQFF. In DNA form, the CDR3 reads TGCAGTGCTAGCGGCTTTTGGGACAGGTCGAATGAGCAGTTCTTC.

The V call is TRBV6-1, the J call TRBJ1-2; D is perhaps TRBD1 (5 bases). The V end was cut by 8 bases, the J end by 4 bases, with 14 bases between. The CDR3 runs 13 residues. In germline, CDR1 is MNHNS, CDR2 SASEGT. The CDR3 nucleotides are TGTGCCAGCCTGAGGCAGGGAACCTATGGCTACACCTTC. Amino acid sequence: CASLRQGTYGYTF.

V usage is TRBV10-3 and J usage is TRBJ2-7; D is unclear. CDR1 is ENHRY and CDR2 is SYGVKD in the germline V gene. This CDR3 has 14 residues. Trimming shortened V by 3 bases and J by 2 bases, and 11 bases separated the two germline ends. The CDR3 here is CAISDRSRPYEQYF. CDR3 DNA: TGTGCCATCAGTGATCGCAGCCGACCCTACGAGCAGTACTTC.

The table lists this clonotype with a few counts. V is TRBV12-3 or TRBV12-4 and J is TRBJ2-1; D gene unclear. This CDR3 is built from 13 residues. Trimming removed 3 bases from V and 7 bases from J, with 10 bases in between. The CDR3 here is CASSFWAQNEQFF. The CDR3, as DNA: TGTGCCAGCAGTTTTTGGGCCCAAAATGAGCAGTTCTTC.

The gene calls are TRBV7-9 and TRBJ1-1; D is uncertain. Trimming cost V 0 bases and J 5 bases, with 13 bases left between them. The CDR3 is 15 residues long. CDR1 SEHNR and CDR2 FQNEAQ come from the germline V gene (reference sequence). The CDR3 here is CASSLALRVRTEAFF. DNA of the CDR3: TGTGCCAGCAGCTTAGCCCTCCGGGTGAGGACTGAAGCTTTCTTT.

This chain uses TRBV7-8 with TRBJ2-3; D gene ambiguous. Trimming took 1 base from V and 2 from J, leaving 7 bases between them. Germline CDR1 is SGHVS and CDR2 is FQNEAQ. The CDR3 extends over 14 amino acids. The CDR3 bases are TGTGCCAGCAGCTTAGACGACTTCACAGATACGCAGTATTTT. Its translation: CASSLDDFTDTQYF.